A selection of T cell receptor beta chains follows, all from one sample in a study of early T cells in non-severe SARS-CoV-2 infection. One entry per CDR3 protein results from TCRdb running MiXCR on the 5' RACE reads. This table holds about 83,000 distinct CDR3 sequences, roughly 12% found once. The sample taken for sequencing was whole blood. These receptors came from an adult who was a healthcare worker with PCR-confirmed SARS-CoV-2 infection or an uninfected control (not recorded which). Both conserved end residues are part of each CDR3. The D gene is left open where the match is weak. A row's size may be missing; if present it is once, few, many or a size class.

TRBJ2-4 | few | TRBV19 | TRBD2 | CASRAGSGTQNIQYF | TGTGCCAGTAGGGCTGGTAGCGGGACCCAAAACATTCAGTACTTC
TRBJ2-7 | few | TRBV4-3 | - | CASSQDLSDGGYEQYF | TGCGCCAGCAGCCAAGATTTATCGGACGGCGGCTACGAGCAGTACTTC
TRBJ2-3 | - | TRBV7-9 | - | CASSAPGDTQYF | TGTGCCAGCAGCGCCCCGGGAGATACGCAGTATTTT
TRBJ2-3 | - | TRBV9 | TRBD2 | CASSAEQPGLAGTTDTQYF | TGTGCCAGCAGCGCAGAGCAACCGGGACTAGCGGGAACCACAGATACGCAGTATTTT
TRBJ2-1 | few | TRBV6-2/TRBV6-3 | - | CASTPGSRDRPAFF | TGTGCCAGCACCCCTGGAAGTCGGGACCGGCCCGCGTTCTTC
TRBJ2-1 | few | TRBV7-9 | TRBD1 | CASSRGQAAYNEQFF | TGTGCCAGCAGCCGTGGACAGGCAGCCTACAATGAGCAGTTCTTC
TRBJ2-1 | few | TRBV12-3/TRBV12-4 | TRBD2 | CASNPSGSVYNEQFF | TGTGCCAGCAATCCTAGCGGGAGTGTTTACAATGAGCAGTTCTTC
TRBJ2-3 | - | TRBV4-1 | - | CASSFSDQTDTQYF | TGCGCCAGCAGCTTTAGCGACCAAACAGATACGCAGTATTTT
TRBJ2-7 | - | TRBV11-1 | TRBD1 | CASSHRDRTHEQYF | TGTGCCAGCAGCCACCGGGACAGGACCCACGAGCAGTACTTC
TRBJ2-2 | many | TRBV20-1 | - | CSVPGAGELFF | TGCAGTGTTCCGGGGGCCGGGGAGCTGTTTTTT
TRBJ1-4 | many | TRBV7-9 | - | CASSLAPVWQLNEKLFF | TGTGCCAGCAGCTTAGCCCCTGTGTGGCAGCTTAATGAAAAACTGTTTTTT
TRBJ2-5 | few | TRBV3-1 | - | CASSLDLSETQYF | TGTGCCAGCAGCCTGGACTTAAGTGAGACCCAGTACTTC
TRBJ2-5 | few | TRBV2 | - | CASSEEETQYF | TGTGCCAGCAGTGAAGAAGAGACCCAGTACTTC
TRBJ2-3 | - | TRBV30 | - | CAWSPFVGGGLRTDTQYF | TGTGCCTGGAGTCCCTTCGTCGGCGGGGGCCTACGGACAGATACGCAGTATTTT
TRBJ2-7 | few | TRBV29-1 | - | CSVLTDPRAYEQYF | TGCAGCGTTCTCACAGACCCCCGGGCCTACGAGCAGTACTTC
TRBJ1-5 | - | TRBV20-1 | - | CSTRRSSNQPQHF | TGCAGTACCCGGAGATCTAGCAATCAGCCCCAGCATTTT
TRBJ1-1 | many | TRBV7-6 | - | CASSRPPGAEAFF | TGTGCCAGCAGCCGACCCCCTGGAGCTGAAGCTTTCTTT
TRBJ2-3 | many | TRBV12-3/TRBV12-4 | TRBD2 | CASSLGLAGTDTQYF | TGTGCCAGCAGTTTAGGACTAGCGGGAACAGATACGCAGTATTTT
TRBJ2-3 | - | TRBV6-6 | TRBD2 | CASSYLAGDPDTQYF | TGTGCCAGCAGTTACCTCGCGGGAGACCCAGATACGCAGTATTTT
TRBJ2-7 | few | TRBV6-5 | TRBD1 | CASRTLPTGVYEQYF | TGTGCCAGCAGGACTCTCCCGACAGGGGTTTACGAGCAGTACTTC
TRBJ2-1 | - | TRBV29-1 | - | CSVEPGVDEQFF | TGCAGCGTTGAACCAGGGGTGGATGAGCAGTTCTTC
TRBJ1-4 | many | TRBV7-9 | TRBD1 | CASTKGTGEEKLFF | TGTGCCAGCACCAAAGGGACAGGGGAGGAAAAACTGTTTTTT
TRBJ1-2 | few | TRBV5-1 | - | CASSLSRVEGYTF | TGCGCCAGCAGCTTGAGTAGGGTTGAAGGCTACACCTTC